These 29 T cell receptor beta chains originate from one sample sequenced in a study of glioma-infiltrating T cells after dendritic cell vaccination. Here immunoSEQ multiplex PCR was the method, and the copy in TCRdb shows in-frame clones only, minus some. This sample yields tens of thousands of clones, of which approximately 80% are seen a single time; 7.9% belongs to the top ten. This specimen consisted of blood, obtained before dendritic cell vaccination. These receptors were taken from a human donor with glioblastoma.

The chain joins TRBV5-6 to TRBJ2-7; possibly TRBD2 for D (5 bases). V lost 2 bases and J 2 bases, leaving 11 bases between the germline ends. In germline, CDR1 is SGHDT, CDR2 YYEEEE. The CDR3 is 14 residues long. CDR3 nucleotides: TGTGCCAGCAGCTTCCGGCCGAGGGCCTACGAGCAGTACTTC. It yields the protein CASSFRPRAYEQYF. Full variable domain (remainder filled in from reference TRBV5-6 and TRBJ2-7): DAGVTQSPTHLIKTRGQQVTLRCSPKSGHDTVSWYQQALGQGPQFIFQYYEEEERQRGNFPDRFSGHQFPNYSSELNVNALLLGDSALYLCASSFRPRAYEQYFGPGTRLTVT.

J is TRBJ2-1 and V is TRBV6-1; maybe TRBD2 (6 bases). The CDR3 is 14 residues long. Germline V gives CDR1 MNHNS, CDR2 SASEGT. Trimming left V 4 bases short and J 9 bases short, with 16 bases between. CDR3 amino acids: CASSARDSASEQFF. CDR3 DNA sequence: TGTGCCAGCAGTGCCCGGGACTCGGCATCTGAGCAGTTCTTC.

The CDR3 region has the DNA TGTGCCAGCAGTGCCGGGACTTCTGGCACAGATACGCAGTATTTT. Translated, it gives CASSAGTSGTDTQYF. The V gene is TRBV28, the J gene TRBJ2-3, with D possibly TRBD2 on 6 matching bases. V was pared by 5 bases and J by 1 base, with 13 bases between. The CDR3 covers 15 residues. Germline V gene lookup returns CDR1 MDHEN and CDR2 SYDVKM.

This clone has just one count. The rearrangement joins TRBV6-6 to TRBJ2-7; 8 bases agree with TRBD1. Germline assignment: CDR1 MNHNY and CDR2 SVGAGI (reference sequence). The CDR3 consists of 14 residues. Trimming removed 4 bases from V and 7 bases from J; junction bases left unmatched: 9. The CDR3 nucleotides read TGTGCCAGCAGTTCAAACAGGGGGTTGGAGGAGCAGTACTTC. This sequence encodes CASSSNRGLEEQYF.

The chain couples TRBV7-6 to TRBJ2-7; 8 bases agree with TRBD2. CDR1 SGHVS and CDR2 FNYEAQ come from the germline V gene. The J segment lost 3 bases and the V segment lost 5 bases, leaving 9 bases of the junction unmatched. The CDR3 is made up of 15 amino acids. CDR3 sequence (DNA): TGTGCCAGCAGCCTCGAGGCGGCGGGGGGCTACGAGCAGTACTTC. Translating it yields CASSLEAAGGYEQYF.

The chain carries TRBV4-3 and TRBJ2-3; the match to TRBD1 covers 7 bases. The CDR3 is made up of 16 amino acids. Germline CDR1 is LGHNA and CDR2 is YSLEER. Trimming took 4 bases from V and 7 from J; bases not matched to a gene: 14. The CDR3 here is CASSRPTGAGINTQYF. DNA of the CDR3: TGCGCCAGCAGCCGACCAACAGGGGCCGGGATAAATACGCAGTATTTT.

The chain couples TRBV5-1 to TRBJ2-3; possibly TRBD2 for D (6 bases). Germline V lookup: CDR1 SGHRS, CDR2 YFSETQ. The V end lost 3 bases, the J end lost 4 bases, and 6 bases lay between the germline ends. The CDR3 spans 12 residues. Here the CDR3 DNA reads TGCGCCAGCAGCTCGGGGGCAGATACGCAGTATTTT. Protein: CASSSGADTQYF.

This chain joins TRBV5-1 and TRBJ1-2, with 9 positions matching TRBD1. The ends lost 7 bases at V and 3 bases at J; junction bases unmatched: 7. CDR3 length: 14 residues. The V gene's germline CDR1 is SGHRS and CDR2 YFSETQ. The chain's CDR3 is CASRWDREDYGYTF. Here the CDR3 DNA reads TGCGCCAGCCGGTGGGACAGGGAGGACTATGGCTACACCTTC.

V is TRBV28 and J is TRBJ1-5, with TRBD1 as a possible D gene (6 bases). The ends were cut back, 5 bases at V and 7 bases at J, with 15 bases in the middle. Germline V gives CDR1 MDHEN, CDR2 SYDVKM. This CDR3 has 14 amino acids. The CDR3 is CASSQGGGVQPQHF. CDR3 sequence (DNA): TGTGCCAGCAGTCAGGGAGGGGGTGTACAGCCCCAGCATTTT.

The gene calls are TRBV5-8 and TRBJ2-5; 15 positions match TRBD2. The CDR3 extends over 18 amino acids. V gave up 4 bases and J gave up 6 bases; unmatched junction bases: 13. Germline lookup yields CDR1 SGHTS and CDR2 YDEGEE. CDR3 residues: CASSLWTSGGAVVKTQYF. For the CDR3, the DNA is TGTGCCAGCAGCCTGTGGACTAGCGGGGGGGCAGTCGTTAAGACCCAGTACTTC.

This clone showed up just once. V usage is TRBV2 and J usage is TRBJ2-5; TRBD2 might be the D (6 bases). Germline V gene sequence: CDR1 SNHLY, CDR2 FYNNEI. The CDR3 runs 14 residues. The V end was cut by 8 bases, the J end by 2 bases, with 15 bases between. The CDR3 sequence is CASGHPGEQETQYF. The CDR3 DNA is TGTGCCAGCGGACACCCGGGAGAACAAGAGACCCAGTACTTC. Full variable domain (missing parts from reference TRBV2 and TRBJ2-5): EPEVTQTPSHQVTQMGQEVILRCVPISNHLYFYWYRQILGQKVEFLVSFYNNEISEKSEIFDDQFSVERPDGSNFTLKIRSTKLEDSAMYFCASGHPGEQETQYFGPGTRLLVL.

The chain recombines TRBV5-4 with TRBJ2-1, with D perhaps TRBD1 (5 bases). Germline loops: CDR1 SGHNT, CDR2 YYREEE (reference sequence). Trimming stripped 4 bases from V and 0 bases from J, with 8 bases between. This CDR3 is 14 amino acids long. CDR3 DNA sequence: TGTGCCAGCAGCGCCGACAGCTCCTACAATGAGCAGTTCTTC. Protein sequence: CASSADSSYNEQFF.

V gene TRBV5-1 combines with J gene TRBJ1-4; D not certain. Looked up from germline, CDR1 is SGHRS and CDR2 is YFSETQ. This CDR3 has 14 amino acids. V was trimmed by 4 bases and J by 0 bases, leaving 7 bases between them. The CDR3, as DNA: TGCGCCAGCAGCAGCACTTCAACTAATGAAAAACTGTTTTTT. Translating gives CASSSTSTNEKLFF.

The sample holds one count of this clone. The J gene is TRBJ1-1, the V gene TRBV11-2, with a possible D match to TRBD1 (6 bases). From germline, CDR1 is SGHAT and CDR2 FQNNGV. V was clipped by 5 bases and J by 3 bases, with 10 bases between them. The CDR3 runs to 13 residues. The CDR3 here is CASSHRTDTEAFF. DNA for the CDR3: TGTGCCAGCAGCCACAGGACAGACACTGAAGCTTTCTTT. The variable domain in full, with the rest retrieved from reference TRBV11-2 and TRBJ1-1, is EAGVAQSPRYKIIEKRQSVAFWCNPISGHATLYWYQQILGQGPKLLIQFQNNGVVDDSQLPKDRFSAERLKGVDSTLKIQPAKLEDSAVYLCASSHRTDTEAFFGQGTRLTVV.

This chain uses TRBV9 with TRBJ2-1; 8 nucleotides match TRBD2. The CDR3 is made up of 16 amino acids. Trimming at V came to 0 bases and at J to 3 bases, leaving 5 bases not matched to a gene. Germline V CDR1 and CDR2: SGDLS, YYNGEE. CDR3 in amino acids: CASSVATGTSYNEQFF. CDR3 bases: TGTGCCAGCAGCGTAGCTACGGGGACTAGCTACAATGAGCAGTTCTTC. Full variable domain (rest looked up from reference TRBV9 and TRBJ2-1): DSGVTQTPKHLITATGQRVTLRCSPRSGDLSVYWYQQSLDQGLQFLIQYYNGEERAKGNILERFSAQQFPDLHSELNLSSLELGDSALYFCASSVATGTSYNEQFFGPGTRLTVL.

The CDR3 loop reads CASGERQEAFF. DNA for the CDR3: TGTGCCAGCGGTGAGAGACAGGAAGCTTTCTTT. V usage is TRBV6-5 and J usage is TRBJ1-1, with D perhaps TRBD1 (5 bases). The V end was cut by 8 bases, the J end by 8 bases, with 12 bases between. The germline gives CDR1 MNHEY, CDR2 SVGAGI. The length of the CDR3 is 11 residues.

The chain combines TRBV11-2 with TRBJ2-6; D gene ambiguous. V lost 4 bases to trimming and J lost 2 bases, with 12 bases between them. Germline V gene sequence: CDR1 SGHAT, CDR2 FQNNGV. CDR3 size: 16 residues. The CDR3 region has the DNA TGTGCCAGCAGCTCATCTTACCGGGCTGGGGCCAACGTCCTGACTTTC. Its translation: CASSSSYRAGANVLTF.

The count of this clone is one. The chain combines TRBV1 with TRBJ2-6; TRBD1, as called in the table, went unchecked against the DNA. TRBV1 is annotated as a pseudogene. This CDR3 has 18 residues. The CDR3 DNA sequence: TGCACCAGCAGCCAAGATCGGGACAGCTTCTCTGGGGCCAACGTCCTGACTTTC. Its translation: CTSSQDRDSFSGANVLTF.

CDR3 region: CASSQMGAQNTGELFF. The CDR3 nucleotides are TGCGCCAGCAGCCAAATGGGGGCTCAGAACACCGGGGAGCTGTTTTTT. The gene calls are TRBV5-1 and TRBJ2-2, with D maybe TRBD1 (6 bases). V lost 4 bases and J lost 1, with 14 bases in between. This CDR3 is 16 amino acids long. Germline V CDR1 and CDR2: SGHRS, YFSETQ.

This clone was observed a handful of times. This same CDR3 is encoded by further DNA sequences in the sample. V usage is TRBV6-1 and J usage is TRBJ1-2, with TRBD1 identical over 9 bases. Looked up from germline, CDR1 is MNHNS and CDR2 is SASEGT. The CDR3 spans 13 residues. Losses at the gene ends were 6 bases for V and 4 bases for J; bases not matched to a gene: 3. CDR3 loop: CASRLTGGYGYTF. The CDR3 nucleotides are TGTGCCAGCAGACTGACAGGGGGCTATGGCTACACCTTC.

The chain joins TRBV2 to TRBJ1-3; no definite D call. Germline CDR1 is SNHLY and CDR2 is FYNNEI. The V end was cut by 6 bases, the J end by 0 bases, with 9 bases between. The CDR3 sequence is 14 residues long. CDR3 protein: CASSLDASGNTIYF. In nucleotides, the CDR3 is TGTGCCAGCAGCCTAGATGCCTCTGGAAACACCATATATTTT.

This clone has only a few counts. The chain is built from TRBV19 and TRBJ2-1; 8 bases agree with TRBD2. Germline CDR1 is LNHDA and CDR2 is SQIVND (reference sequence). CDR3 length: 15 amino acids. Losses at the gene ends were 3 bases for V and 9 bases for J; bases not matched to a gene: 10. CDR3: CASSMSGGRVGEQFF. Here the CDR3 DNA reads TGTGCCAGTAGTATGAGCGGGGGCCGAGTCGGTGAGCAGTTCTTC.

This chain connects TRBV25-1 to TRBJ2-2; the D gene is possibly TRBD2 (6 bases). The V gene's germline CDR1 is MGHDK and CDR2 SYGVNS. Trimming pared 4 bases from V and 3 bases from J, leaving 12 bases between. CDR3 length: 15 amino acids. The CDR3 here is CASSAAGGYTGELFF. The CDR3, as DNA: TGTGCCAGCAGTGCCGCCGGAGGGTACACCGGGGAGCTGTTTTTT.

This chain uses TRBV29-1 with TRBJ2-3, with no clear D. This CDR3 is 13 amino acids long. V lost 3 bases and J lost 2, with 9 bases in between. The germline gives CDR1 SQVTM, CDR2 ANQGSEA. The CDR3 sequence is CSVDTGHTDTQYF. The CDR3 DNA reads as TGCAGCGTTGACACGGGTCACACAGATACGCAGTATTTT.

This rearrangement joins TRBV10-3 to TRBJ1-1; 7 bases align to TRBD1. J gave up 5 bases and V 2 bases, and 11 bases lay outside the gene matches. The CDR3 runs 16 residues. From germline, CDR1 is ENHRY and CDR2 SYGVKD. In DNA form, the CDR3 reads TGTGCCATCAGTGAGGGACGACGAGACAGGGCGACTGAAGCTTTCTTT. It translates to CAISEGRRDRATEAFF.

V usage is TRBV9 and J usage is TRBJ2-3; the D gene is possibly TRBD1 (6 bases). Germline V gene lookup returns CDR1 SGDLS and CDR2 YYNGEE. The CDR3 runs 14 residues. V lost 1 base to trimming and J lost 5 bases, with 11 bases between them. The CDR3: CASSVRQVVDTQYF. The CDR3 DNA reads as TGTGCCAGCAGCGTACGACAGGTCGTAGATACGCAGTATTTT.

The chain is built from TRBV27 and TRBJ2-7; no definite D call. Germline CDR1 and CDR2: MNHEY and SMNVEV (reference sequence). The V gene lost 5 bases and the J gene lost 2 bases, with 10 bases spanning the gap. The CDR3 extends over 13 amino acids. The CDR3 nucleotides read TGTGCCAGCAGTCCTACACAGACCTACGAGCAGTACTTC. Its translation is CASSPTQTYEQYF.

The gene calls are TRBV7-9 and TRBJ2-7; D is uncertain. The CDR3 loop spans 12 amino acids. Trimming left V 7 bases short and J 8 bases short, with 15 bases between. The germline V gene has CDR1 SEHNR and CDR2 FQNEAQ (reference sequence). CDR3 DNA: TGTGCCAGCACCGACTCGTCCGGCCAGCAGTACTTC. This sequence encodes CASTDSSGQQYF. The variable domain in full, with the rest retrieved from reference TRBV7-9 and TRBJ2-7, is DTGVSQNPRHKITKRGQNVTFRCDPISEHNRLYWYRQTLGQGPEFLTYFQNEAQLEKSRLLSDRFSAERPKGSFSTLEIQRTEQGDSAMYLCASTDSSGQQYFGPGTRLTVT.

The CDR3, as DNA: TGTGCCAGCTCACCGGGACAGGGGCGAGGGATGAACACTGAAGCTTTCTTT. It is translated as CASSPGQGRGMNTEAFF. The chain uses TRBV18 and TRBJ1-1; 10 positions match TRBD1. There are 17 residues in the CDR3. The germline gives CDR1 KGHSH, CDR2 LQKENI. V was clipped by 3 bases and J by 0 bases; unmatched bases: 7. The full variable domain, completed using reference TRBV18 and TRBJ1-1, is NAGVMQNPRHLVRRRGQEARLRCSPMKGHSHVYWYRQLPEEGLKFMVYLQKENIIDESGMPKERFSAEFPKEGPSILRIQQVVRGDSAAYFCASSPGQGRGMNTEAFFGQGTRLTVV.